These 15 T cell receptor beta chains originate from one sample sequenced in a study of human T cells and chemical hapten exposure. One entry per CDR3 protein, called by TCRdb with MiXCR from the RACE reads. The sample lists around 360,000 distinct CDR3 sequences; about 6% were seen once. Noted time point: patch test 2, 6 weeks after DPC sensitization. The sample's treatment: therapeutic diphenylcyclopropenone sensitization with weekly scalp DPC. The sample in question was whole blood, obtained in connection with sensitization to the hapten diphenylcyclopropenone (DPC). The receptors were gathered from a woman aged 18-35 years with alopecia areata. Some clones in this sample may be carry-over from other donors' samples.

V is TRBV5-1 and J is TRBJ1-3; no clear D gene. The CDR3 is 13 amino acids. V was shortened by 2 bases and J by 3 bases, with 6 bases between the two germline ends. The germline CDR1 and CDR2 sequences are SGHRS and YFSETQ. This chain's CDR3 is CASSFDRGNTIYF. The CDR3 coding sequence is TGCGCCAGCAGCTTCGACCGTGGAAACACCATATATTTT.

This clonotype appeared a few times. The V gene is TRBV5-8, the J gene TRBJ1-2; D is unresolved. This CDR3 has 14 amino acids. With 0 bases removed from V and 2 bases from J, the gap between germline ends came to 8 bases. Germline V CDR1 and CDR2: SGHTS, YDEGEE. The CDR3 region is CASSLEWENYGYTF. The CDR3 DNA reads as TGTGCCAGCAGCTTGGAATGGGAGAACTATGGCTACACCTTC.

On this clonotype: A much larger clone is a single base away; this may be a read error. The chain couples TRBV6-4 to TRBJ2-3, with 11 bases aligning to TRBD2. The CDR3 totals 16 residues. Germline V gene sequence: CDR1 MRHNA, CDR2 SNTAGT. DNA of the CDR3: TGTGCCTGCAGTGTTCGGGATAGCGGGGGGGCAGATACGCAGTATTTT. This codes for CACSVRDSGGADTQYF.

The chain joins TRBV7-9 to TRBJ1-2, with D hard to call. Germline V gene lookup returns CDR1 SEHNR and CDR2 FQNEAQ (reference sequence). Trimming stripped 3 bases from V and 4 bases from J, with 9 bases between. This CDR3 contains 13 residues. This CDR3 is CASSLSESYGYTF. CDR3 DNA sequence: TGTGCCAGCAGCTTGAGTGAATCCTATGGCTACACCTTC. The whole variable domain, filled in from reference TRBV7-9 and TRBJ1-2, reads DTGVSQNPRHKITKRGQNVTFRCDPISEHNRLYWYRQTLGQGPEFLTYFQNEAQLEKSRLLSDRFSAERPKGSFSTLEIQRTEQGDSAMYLCASSLSESYGYTFGSGTRLTVV.

This clonotype was seen at least ten times. This chain links TRBV25-1 with TRBJ2-5; D gene unclear. Trimming pared 3 bases from V and 1 base from J, leaving 9 bases between. Germline loops: CDR1 MGHDK, CDR2 SYGVNS. CDR3 length: 14 amino acids. The CDR3 spells CASSDLRLQETQYF. CDR3 DNA sequence: TGTGCCAGCAGTGATCTACGCCTCCAAGAGACCCAGTACTTC.

The chain recombines TRBV3-1 with TRBJ1-1; D may be TRBD1 (5 bases). Germline assignment: CDR1 LGHDT and CDR2 YNNKEL (reference sequence). This CDR3 spans 15 amino acids. Trimming cost V 2 bases and J 4 bases, with 14 bases left between them. CDR3 residues: CASSQLGLGGTEAFF. DNA of the CDR3: TGTGCCAGCAGCCAACTGGGGTTGGGGGGCACTGAAGCTTTCTTT.

Ten or more counts support this clonotype. V usage is TRBV12-3 or TRBV12-4 and J usage is TRBJ1-1, with D hard to call. Deletions cut 8 bases from V and 3 bases from J, with 16 bases between. The CDR3 sequence is 14 residues long. In nucleotides, the CDR3 is TGTGCCAGCCGCTCGGGGATAAGCTACACTGAAGCTTTCTTT. It encodes CASRSGISYTEAFF.

This clonotype was detected a few times. This chain uses TRBV7-9 with TRBJ2-7; a possible D gene is TRBD1 (6 bases). The V end lost 5 bases, the J end lost 2 bases, and 16 bases lay between the germline ends. The CDR3 extends over 15 amino acids. CDR1 is SEHNR, CDR2 FQNEAQ, per germline (reference sequence). The DNA of the CDR3 is TGTGCCAGCAGCCCCACCGGGACAACAACCTACGAGCAGTACTTC. It is translated as CASSPTGTTTYEQYF.

Many counts were recorded for this clonotype. The J gene is TRBJ2-7, the V gene TRBV4-3; TRBD1 agrees at 8 bases. Germline assignment: CDR1 LGHNA and CDR2 YSLEER. The V gene end was trimmed by 0 bases and the J gene end by 10 bases; junction bases not matched to a gene: 14. The CDR3 sequence is 16 residues long. The chain's CDR3 is CASSQDLETGAREQYF. As DNA, the CDR3 is TGCGCCAGCAGCCAAGATCTGGAGACAGGGGCCCGCGAACAGTACTTC.

This sequence joins TRBV5-4 and TRBJ1-1, with D possibly matching TRBD1 (5 bases). CDR3 length: 13 residues. Per germline, CDR1 SGHNT and CDR2 YYREEE (reference sequence). V gave up 2 bases and J gave up 3 bases, with 8 bases separating them. The CDR3 DNA reads TGTGCCAGCAGCTTATGGGGGGACACTGAAGCTTTCTTT. This codes for CASSLWGDTEAFF.

This clonotype was detected a few times. V gene TRBV28 combines with J gene TRBJ1-2; D may be TRBD1 (5 bases). Deletions cut 3 bases from V and 3 bases from J, with 17 bases between. CDR1 is MDHEN, CDR2 SYDVKM, per germline. This CDR3 comprises 16 residues. The CDR3 DNA follows: TGTGCCAGCAGTTTGGGACGGGAACGGGAGGACTATGGCTACACCTTC. Its protein product is CASSLGREREDYGYTF.

At least ten counts were recorded for this clonotype. The chain employs TRBV12-3 or TRBV12-4 and TRBJ1-6, with a tentative D call TRBD1 (6 bases). Trimming pared 8 bases from V and 7 bases from J, leaving 15 bases between. The CDR3 has 14 amino acids. In nucleotides, the CDR3 is TGTGCCAGCGGCCGGACAGTAGAAAATTCACCCCTCCACTTT. The encoded protein is CASGRTVENSPLHF.

This clonotype was found many times. This chain connects TRBV29-1 to TRBJ1-4; 7 nucleotides match TRBD1. This CDR3 spans 14 amino acids. Per the germline V gene, CDR1 is SQVTM and CDR2 is ANQGSEA. With V trimmed by 3 bases and J by 4 bases, 5 bases remained unmatched. In DNA form, the CDR3 reads TGCAGCGTTGATTCCGACAGGGATAATGAAAAACTGTTTTTT. It is translated as CSVDSDRDNEKLFF.

This clonotype was detected only a few times. The CDR3 coding sequence is TGTGCCAGCAGTCCTCGGACAGGGGATTCAGATACGCAGTATTTT. Translated, it gives CASSPRTGDSDTQYF. The rearrangement links TRBV12-3 or TRBV12-4 to TRBJ2-3, with 9 bases lining up with TRBD1. CDR3 length: 15 residues. With V trimmed by 5 bases and J by 4 bases, 7 bases remained unmatched.

This clonotype appeared a few times. J is TRBJ2-3 and V is TRBV27, with TRBD2 matching 14 bases. Germline lookup yields CDR1 MNHEY and CDR2 SMNVEV (reference sequence). V lost 4 bases and J lost 8; bases outside the gene matches: 11. This CDR3 region has 17 residues. CDR3 sequence: CASSSRLAGGVEATQYF. Here the CDR3 DNA reads TGTGCCAGCAGTTCCAGACTAGCGGGGGGGGTGGAGGCTACGCAGTATTTT.